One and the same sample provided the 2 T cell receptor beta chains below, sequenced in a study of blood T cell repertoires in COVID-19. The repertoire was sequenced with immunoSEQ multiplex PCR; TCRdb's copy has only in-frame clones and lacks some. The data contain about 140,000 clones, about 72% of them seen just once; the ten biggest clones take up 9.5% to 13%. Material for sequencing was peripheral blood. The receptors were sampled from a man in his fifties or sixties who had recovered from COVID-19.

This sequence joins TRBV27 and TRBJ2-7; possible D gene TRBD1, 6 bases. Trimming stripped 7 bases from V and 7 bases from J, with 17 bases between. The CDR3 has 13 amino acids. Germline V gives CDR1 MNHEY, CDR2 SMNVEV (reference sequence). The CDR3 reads CASTGTGSGEQYF. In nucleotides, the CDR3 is TGTGCCAGCACGGGAACAGGGTCAGGGGAGCAGTACTTC.

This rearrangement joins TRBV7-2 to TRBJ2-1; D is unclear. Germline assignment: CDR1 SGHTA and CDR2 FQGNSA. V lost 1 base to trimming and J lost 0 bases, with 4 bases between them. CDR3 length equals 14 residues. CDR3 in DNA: TGTGCCAGCAGCTTAGACTCCTCCTACAATGAGCAGTTCTTC. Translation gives CASSLDSSYNEQFF. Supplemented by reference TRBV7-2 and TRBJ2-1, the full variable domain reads GAGVSQSPSNKVTEKGKDVELRCDPISGHTALYWYRQSLGQGLEFLIYFQGNSAPDKSGLPSDRFSAERTGGSVSTLTIQRTQQEDSAVYLCASSLDSSYNEQFFGPGTRLTVL.